This T cell receptor (beta chain) was sequenced for a study of blood T cell repertoires in COVID-19. Across the whole study: Donors in the United States, Italy and Spain gave samples during acute or convalescent COVID-19. T cells, B-cell-depleted T cells, or PBMCs supplied cDNA or gDNA.

Source study methods: From reference gene primer amplification, estimates of nucleated cell counts were derived. The repertoire was sequenced with immunoSEQ multiplex PCR; TCRdb's copy has only in-frame clones and lacks some. V, J and clone size were drawn from that table, and D and trimming were deduced from the DNA. The data show about 130,000 clones, with approximately 89% seen just once and 10% held by the top ten. This CDR3 region has 14 residues. CDR1 SNHLY and CDR2 FYNNEI come from the germline V gene. V was pared by 7 bases and J by 3 bases, with 10 bases between. The sample was peripheral blood. This sequence originates from a man aged 50-59 years with acute or convalescent COVID-19. The chain uses TRBV2 and TRBJ1-6; unclear D gene. The DNA of the CDR3 is TGTGCCAGCACCCCCGGAGTCTATAATTCACCCCTCCACTTT. Amino acids: CASTPGVYNSPLHF.